Listed below are T cell receptor beta chains from one sample, sequenced in a study of blood T cell repertoires in COVID-19. Profiling relied on immunoSEQ multiplex PCR, and the TCRdb table lists in-frame clones only, not all of them. The sample yields 13,000 to 15,000 clones, 85% to 90% seen once. The source material was peripheral blood. These receptors were taken from a woman aged 70-85 years in a cohort sampled during active or convalescent COVID-19. Both conserved end residues are part of each CDR3. Fields, in order: J gene, CDR3 length, D gene, clone size, V gene, CDR3 DNA, CDR3 protein. The D gene is left open where the match is weak. Size values are once, few and many counts, or a class for expanded clones, and some rows have none.

TRBJ1-2 14 TRBD1 once TRBV6-5 TGTGCCAGCAGTCCGAGGGGACAGGGCAGTGGCTACACCTTC CASSPRGQGSGYTF
TRBJ2-3 18 . few TRBV5-6 TGTGCCAGCAGCTGGGGGCGACACCCAAGCGCTAGCACAGATACGCAGTATTTT CASSWGRHPSASTDTQYF
TRBJ1-1 14 . . TRBV28 TGTGCCAGCAGCCCCCCGGCGCGGGGCACTGAAGCTTTCTTT CASSPPARGTEAFF
TRBJ2-5 15 . . TRBV7-2 TGTGCCAGCAGCAGGTATCTTGCCCCCGGGGAGACCCAGTACTTC CASSRYLAPGETQYF
TRBJ2-7 12 . . TRBV21-1 TGTGCCAGCAGCAAGGGGGGCTACGAGCAGTACTTC CASSKGGYEQYF
TRBJ1-2 15 TRBD1 . TRBV28 TGTGCCAGCAGTTTAGGGTTCGGAGGGGGCAATGGCTACACCTTC CASSLGFGGGNGYTF
TRBJ2-7 14 TRBD1 . TRBV28 TGTGCCAGCAGGACGGGACAGGGCGGCTACGAGCAGTACTTC CASRTGQGGYEQYF
TRBJ2-1 14 TRBD2 . TRBV27 TGTGCCAGCGGATACACTAGCGTCTACAATGAGCAGTTCTTC CASGYTSVYNEQFF
TRBJ2-3 13 . . TRBV5-1 TGCGCCAGCAGCCAAGCGGGTGTAGATACGCAGTATTTT CASSQAGVDTQYF
TRBJ2-7 14 TRBD1 . TRBV5-1 TGCGCCAGCAGCCTCCCGGGACAGGGGAGGGAGCAGTACTTC CASSLPGQGREQYF
TRBJ1-1 15 . . TRBV10-3 TGTGCCATCAGTGAGTCGGTCGACGGCAGGGGAAAAGCTTTCTTT CAISESVDGRGKAFF
TRBJ1-5 15 . . TRBV7-8 TGTGCCAGCAGCCAGATGAACAGGGCTAATCAGCCCCAGCATTTT CASSQMNRANQPQHF
TRBJ1-5 15 . . TRBV19 TGTGCCAGTAGTATAAATGGCGGTAGCAATCAGCCCCAGCATTTT CASSINGGSNQPQHF
TRBJ2-5 15 TRBD2 . TRBV14 TGTGCCAGCAGCCAAGCCTTAGCGGGGGCAGAGACCCAGTACTTC CASSQALAGAETQYF
TRBJ2-3 18 TRBD2 . TRBV3-1/TRBV3-2 TGTGCCAGCAGCCCCCGACTAGCGGGGGGGTTCTCGGGAGATACGCAGTATTTT CASSPRLAGGFSGDTQYF
TRBJ2-7 15 . . TRBV3-1/TRBV3-2 TGTGCCAGCAGCTACTCAAGGGGTATCTCCTACGAGCAGTACTTC CASSYSRGISYEQYF
TRBJ2-3 16 . . TRBV7-2 TGTGCCAGCAGCCGCCGACTGTCACCTAGCACAGATACGCAGTATTTT CASSRRLSPSTDTQYF
TRBJ2-7 17 TRBD2 . TRBV6-2/TRBV6-3 TGTGCCAGCAGTTACGCCCGGACAGAGCGGGGGGGCCACGAGCAGTACTTC CASSYARTERGGHEQYF
TRBJ1-3 15 . once TRBV27 TGTGCCAGCAGTCCAACAGGTTACTCTGGAAACACCATATATTTT CASSPTGYSGNTIYF
TRBJ1-1 16 TRBD1 once TRBV2 TGTGCCAGCACGGGACAGGGGGCGTTCCCGAACACTGAAGCTTTCTTT CASTGQGAFPNTEAFF
TRBJ1-2 16 TRBD1 . TRBV19 TGTGCCACTACGACGGGACAGGGGTCTTATTACTATGGCTACACCTTC CATTTGQGSYYYGYTF
TRBJ1-4 13 . few TRBV24-1 TGTGCCACCAGTGAGCGCGGGAGGGGAAAACTGTTTTTT CATSERGRGKLFF
TRBJ1-5 14 . . TRBV13 TGTGCCAGCAGCTTGCGGGTCGGCAATCAGCCCCAGCATTTT CASSLRVGNQPQHF
TRBJ1-2 12 . once TRBV5-6 TGTGCCAGCAGCTTGTTCGCCGGGGGCTACACCTTC CASSLFAGGYTF
TRBJ2-5 15 . . TRBV7-2 TGTGCCAGCAGCTTGGGGGACTGGTCCAGGGAGACCCAGTACTTC CASSLGDWSRETQYF